This T cell receptor (beta chain) was retrieved from a study of blood T cell repertoires in COVID-19. Study-level information: The origin of the acute and convalescent COVID-19 samples was the United States, Italy and Spain. Nucleic acid was either cDNA or gDNA, and it came from T cells, B-cell-depleted T cells, or PBMCs.

On this clone: The same CDR3 can be traced to other DNA sequences in this sample.

Original analysis: Nucleated cell number was recorded as an estimate derived from reference gene primer amplification. Generated by immunoSEQ multiplex PCR, the TCRdb table keeps only in-frame clones and is missing some. The D gene and trimming were derived from the DNA, and the V and J assignments and clone size from that table. The profile shows 150,000 to 170,000 clones, around 83% of them singletons. The CDR3 totals 15 residues. Germline V CDR1 and CDR2: LGHDT, YNNKEL (reference sequence). V lost 0 bases and J lost 1, with 9 bases in between. A Seattle source enrolled patients during active infection and followed them longitudinally.

The sequence was obtained from a woman in her fifties or sixties with COVID-19, enrolled during active disease. Input material: peripheral blood. This chain uses TRBV3-1 (or the pseudogene TRBV3-2) with TRBJ1-1; weak D call: TRBD1 (5 bases). The CDR3 is CASSQDYRSNTEAFF. As DNA, the CDR3 is TGTGCCAGCAGCCAAGACTACAGGTCGAACACTGAAGCTTTCTTT.